Sequencing of this TCR beta chain was carried out in a study of cytomegalovirus exposure and HLA in healthy donors. Study findings and constraints: Across donors, most TCRs were seen rarely, yet some public ones were widespread.

Comment on this clone: What it binds is unknown.

Germline CDR1 is SGHDT and CDR2 is YYEEEE. CDR3 length: 16 amino acids. V shed 4 bases and J shed 7 bases, with 20 bases lying between them. Primers included in the PCR were 60 Vbeta and 13 Jbeta primers. The method was immunoSEQ multiplex PCR; TCRdb's version includes in-frame clones alone and lacks a portion of them. The data show roughly 100,000 clones, around 80% seen once. The sequencing sample was made of PBMCs. The chain is built from TRBV5-6 and TRBJ2-2; D possibly corresponds to TRBD2 (6 bases). This receptor was taken from a man aged 40-49 years in good health and CMV-seronegative. CDR3 in amino acids: CASSRSGTLRHGELFF. CDR3 in DNA: TGTGCCAGCAGCCGTTCCGGGACTCTCCGACACGGGGAGCTGTTTTTT.